Listed here are 24 T cell receptor beta chains from one sample, sequenced in a study of shared clonotypes between healthy human individuals. CD45RO-negative, CCR7-positively selected cells formed the naive CD8 fraction, excluding terminally differentiated effector memory CD45RA+ cells. The data were produced by immunoSEQ multiplex PCR, yet TCRdb's version contains in-frame clones alone and is incomplete. This table holds fewer than 850,000 clones, 90% to 97% found once. The sequenced material came from naive CD8+ T cells sorted from blood. Source of these receptors: a man younger than 45 in good health.

A word on this clone: Distinct nucleotide sequences in the sample also encode this CDR3. J is TRBJ2-2 and V is TRBV7-9, with D hard to call. The germline V and J ends were trimmed by 2 bases and 8 bases, with 6 bases remaining between them. In germline, CDR1 is SEHNR, CDR2 FQNEAQ (reference sequence). The CDR3 has 12 amino acids. The CDR3 loop reads CASSLMGGELFF. The CDR3 region has the DNA TGTGCCAGCAGCTTAATGGGAGGGGAGCTGTTTTTT.

In this sample, this clone turned up once. This chain uses TRBV2 with TRBJ2-7, with D perhaps TRBD1 (6 bases). Germline V gene data show CDR1 as SNHLY and CDR2 as FYNNEI. This CDR3 contains 11 residues. This CDR3 is CAYRASYEQYF. The CDR3, as DNA: TGTGCTTACAGGGCTTCCTACGAGCAGTACTTC.

The chain has TRBV7-9 and TRBJ2-1; 12 nucleotides line up with TRBD2. Germline lookup yields CDR1 SEHNR and CDR2 FQNEAQ (reference sequence). V shed 4 bases, J shed 12 bases, and the junction held 10 bases outside the gene matches. The CDR3 is made up of 15 amino acids. This chain's CDR3 is CASSSGLAGLMWQFF. The DNA for the CDR3 is TGTGCCAGCAGCTCAGGACTAGCGGGATTGATGTGGCAGTTCTTC.

V gene TRBV11-3 combines with J gene TRBJ2-1; no clear D gene. In germline, CDR1 is SGHNT, CDR2 YENEEA. V was trimmed by 3 bases and J by 8 bases, leaving 17 bases between them. The CDR3 runs to 15 residues. The chain's CDR3 is CASSFGRNGKHEQFF. The CDR3 coding sequence is TGTGCCAGCAGCTTCGGGCGCAATGGTAAGCATGAGCAGTTCTTC.

V and J are TRBV19 and TRBJ1-2; 10 bases agree with TRBD1. V shed 6 bases and J 0 bases; nucleotides not matched to a gene: 7. There are 16 residues in the CDR3. The V gene's germline CDR1 is LNHDA and CDR2 SQIVND (reference sequence). Here the CDR3 reads CASRPDRGLSNYGYTF. The CDR3 bases are TGTGCCAGTAGACCAGACAGGGGGCTATCTAACTATGGCTACACCTTC.

J is TRBJ2-4 and V is TRBV29-1; D gene unclear. V was shortened by 4 bases and J by 6 bases, with 13 bases between the two germline ends. This CDR3 is built from 13 residues. Per germline, CDR1 SQVTM and CDR2 ANQGSEA. The CDR3 spells CSVVYGSGNIQYF. CDR3 DNA: TGCAGCGTTGTTTATGGTTCGGGAAACATTCAGTACTTC.

This rearrangement joins TRBV11-2 to TRBJ2-1; D perhaps matches TRBD2 (6 bases). The CDR3 sequence is 14 residues long. Germline V gives CDR1 SGHAT, CDR2 FQNNGV. V was cut by 0 bases and J by 11 bases, with 14 bases left in between. CDR3 bases: TGTGCCAGCAGCTTAGATCCCCTAGCGCGCAAGCAGTTCTTC. Residues: CASSLDPLARKQFF.

The V gene is TRBV7-6, the J gene TRBJ2-7; 7 nucleotides match TRBD2. CDR3 size: 15 residues. Looked up from germline, CDR1 is SGHVS and CDR2 is FNYEAQ. V dropped 6 bases and J dropped 2; count of bases not matched to a gene: 10. Written as DNA, the CDR3 is TGTGCCAGCAGTCTCAACAGCGGGGATGCCTACGAGCAGTACTTC. Its protein product is CASSLNSGDAYEQYF.

As for this clone: This sample includes further DNA sequences coding for the same CDR3. V usage is TRBV27 and J usage is TRBJ2-2; tentative D call: TRBD2 (5 bases). The CDR3 has 14 amino acids. Deletions cut 5 bases from V and 1 base from J, with 8 bases between. Germline V gives CDR1 MNHEY, CDR2 SMNVEV (reference sequence). In DNA, the CDR3 is TGTGCCAGCAGTCCAGGACTGAACACCGGGGAGCTGTTTTTT. It translates to CASSPGLNTGELFF.

The chain uses TRBV4-1 and TRBJ1-2; D is perhaps TRBD1 (5 bases). Germline CDR1 and CDR2: MGHRA and YSYEKL. Between the trimmed V and J ends, which lost 4 bases and 7 bases, there was a span of 13 bases. CDR3 length: 13 amino acids. This CDR3 is CASSLPGSSGYTF. CDR3 bases: TGCGCCAGCAGCCTCCCAGGGTCGAGTGGCTACACCTTC.

The V gene is TRBV9, the J gene TRBJ1-3; 7 nucleotides match TRBD1. V shed 3 bases and J 8 bases; nucleotides not matched to a gene: 14. There are 16 residues in the CDR3. Germline-derived CDR1 and CDR2 are SGDLS and YYNGEE. CDR3 in amino acids: CASSAGSTGYTDTIYF. The CDR3 DNA sequence: TGTGCCAGCAGCGCAGGGTCGACAGGGTATACGGACACCATATATTTT.

Only one count was recorded for this clone. The gene calls are TRBV7-9 and TRBJ2-5; TRBD2 matches 11 bases. Germline trimming cut 7 bases from V and 1 base from J; bases unmatched to any gene: 5. The V gene's germline CDR1 is SEHNR and CDR2 FQNEAQ (reference sequence). CDR3 length: 15 amino acids. The CDR3 sequence is CASNLGLAAQETQYF. CDR3 coding DNA: TGTGCCAGCAACCTGGGACTAGCGGCCCAAGAGACCCAGTACTTC.

The gene calls are TRBV27 and TRBJ2-1; D might be TRBD1 or TRBD2, each matching 7 bases. The CDR3 loop spans 15 amino acids. The V gene's germline CDR1 is MNHEY and CDR2 SMNVEV (reference sequence). The germline V and J ends were trimmed by 3 bases and 4 bases, with 13 bases remaining between them. The CDR3 spells CASSLGGGRYNEQFF. The CDR3 region has the DNA TGTGCCAGCAGTTTGGGAGGGGGCCGATACAATGAGCAGTTCTTC.

In the case of this clone: Other DNA sequences of this sample code for an identical CDR3. V and J are TRBV27 and TRBJ2-2, with no clear D. The V end was cut by 2 bases, the J end by 5 bases, with 3 bases between. Germline CDR1 and CDR2: MNHEY and SMNVEV (reference sequence). This CDR3 spans 12 amino acids. The CDR3 DNA reads TGTGCCAGCAGTTTAACGACCGGGGAGCTGTTTTTT. Amino acids: CASSLTTGELFF.

The chain employs TRBV7-9 and TRBJ1-1; D is perhaps TRBD1 (5 bases). Germline values: CDR1 SEHNR, CDR2 FQNEAQ (reference sequence). The CDR3 covers 14 residues. Trimming left V 5 bases short and J 1 base short, with 11 bases between. The CDR3 reads CASSHGQGNTEAFF. In nucleotides, the CDR3 is TGTGCCAGCAGCCACGGGCAGGGGAACACTGAAGCTTTCTTT. Looking up the rest from reference TRBV7-9 and TRBJ1-1 gives the full variable domain: DTGVSQNPRHKITKRGQNVTFRCDPISEHNRLYWYRQTLGQGPEFLTYFQNEAQLEKSRLLSDRFSAERPKGSFSTLEIQRTEQGDSAMYLCASSHGQGNTEAFFGQGTRLTVV.

The chain recombines TRBV6-6 with TRBJ1-5; 8 bases line up with TRBD1. The CDR3 runs 16 residues. The germline V gene has CDR1 MNHNY and CDR2 SVGAGI (reference sequence). J was trimmed by 9 bases and V by 7 bases; bases with no gene match: 17. CDR3 coding DNA: TGTGCCAGCACCGCGGAAGGGCAGGGGGCCCGGATGCCCCAGCATTTT. Its protein is CASTAEGQGARMPQHF.

The chain recombines TRBV21-1 with TRBJ2-1; the table's D gene call, TRBD2, was not cross checked with the DNA. TRBV21-1 is noted as a pseudogene. The CDR3 runs to 18 residues. This CDR3 reads CASSNGLARAGLYNEQFF. DNA of the CDR3: TGTGCCAGCAGCAATGGACTAGCGAGAGCGGGCCTCTACAATGAGCAGTTCTTC.

The rearrangement links TRBV27 to TRBJ1-2; a possible D gene is TRBD1 (6 bases). Germline V lookup: CDR1 MNHEY, CDR2 SMNVEV (reference sequence). The CDR3 is 15 residues long. V lost 4 bases and J 5 bases, leaving 17 bases between the germline ends. CDR3 protein: CASSSSMGGGYGYTF. The CDR3 nucleotides are TGTGCCAGCAGTTCATCGATGGGGGGCGGTTATGGCTACACCTTC.

The chain recombines TRBV6-5 with TRBJ1-5; 7 nucleotides align to TRBD1. Trimming at V came to 8 bases and at J to 4 bases, leaving 8 bases not matched to a gene. The germline V gene has CDR1 MNHEY and CDR2 SVGAGI. This CDR3 is built from 14 residues. The CDR3 here is CASAAGGWNQPQHF. In nucleotides, the CDR3 is TGTGCCAGCGCAGCAGGGGGATGGAATCAGCCCCAGCATTTT.

The chain joins TRBV5-1 to TRBJ2-5, with TRBD1 matching over 10 bases. The germline V gene has CDR1 SGHRS and CDR2 YFSETQ. The CDR3 loop spans 15 amino acids. The junction had 12 bases not matched to a gene; V was cut back by 4 bases and J by 9 bases. The CDR3: CASSIGTGALLAQYF. For the CDR3, the DNA is TGCGCCAGCAGCATCGGGACAGGGGCTCTTTTGGCCCAGTACTTC.

The chain carries TRBV7-9 and TRBJ2-1; D tentatively reads TRBD1 or TRBD2 (6 bases each). The V gene's germline CDR1 is SEHNR and CDR2 FQNEAQ (reference sequence). This CDR3 has 15 amino acids. The V and J ends lost 1 base and 8 bases respectively, with 15 bases between them. The CDR3 loop is CASSLEGGPPHEQFF. The CDR3 region has the DNA TGTGCCAGCAGCTTAGAGGGGGGACCCCCCCATGAGCAGTTCTTC.

This chain joins TRBV6-6 and TRBJ2-1, with 7 bases lining up with TRBD1. The germline CDR1 and CDR2 sequences are MNHNY and SVGAGI (reference sequence). The CDR3 is 15 residues long. The J segment lost 3 bases and the V segment lost 2 bases, leaving 4 bases of the junction unmatched. In DNA form, the CDR3 reads TGTGCCAGCAGTTACGAGGGGGCGGTCTACAATGAGCAGTTCTTC. Its protein product is CASSYEGAVYNEQFF.

The chain has TRBV10-3 and TRBJ2-1, with 9 bases lining up with TRBD1. V lost 8 bases to trimming and J lost 5 bases; unmatched junction nucleotides: 4. Per germline, CDR1 ENHRY and CDR2 SYGVKD. The CDR3 spans 13 residues. The chain's CDR3 is CAIGTGYHNEQFF. The CDR3 coding sequence is TGTGCCATCGGGACAGGGTATCACAATGAGCAGTTCTTC.

The V call is TRBV7-9, the J call TRBJ2-7; 8 nucleotides align to TRBD1. Germline loops: CDR1 SEHNR, CDR2 FQNEAQ (reference sequence). Unmatched junction bases numbered 7, after V lost 3 bases and J lost 6 bases. The CDR3 is made up of 14 amino acids. CDR3 sequence: CASSFGTGSTEQYF. The CDR3 bases are TGTGCCAGCAGCTTCGGGACAGGTTCCACCGAGCAGTACTTC.